Listed below are T cell receptor beta chains from one sample, sequenced in a study of radiotherapy plus CTLA-4 blockade in lung cancer. The table came from immunoSEQ multiplex PCR; TCRdb's copy has only in-frame clones and leaves some out. The sample has roughly 42,000 clones, 63% seen once; the top ten hold 18%. This specimen was peripheral blood, taken from a patient treated with radiotherapy plus ipilimumab. The receptors here all came from a human donor with non-small cell lung cancer who had a partial response to radiotherapy plus ipilimumab. The conserved cysteine and the conserved F or W are not part of the CDR3 here. The order of the fields is CDR3 protein, CDR3 length, clone size, V gene. A row's size may be missing; if present it is once, few, many or a size class.

CDR3: ASSRGDREAHEQF
length: 13
size: medium-sized
V: TRBV7-3

CDR3: ASSRGSGLAGHNEQF
length: 15
size: .
V: TRBV19

CDR3: ASRLNRQGEQY
length: 11
size: .
V: TRBV2

CDR3: ARPNLDRVAPLYLYEQY
length: 17
size: .
V: TRBV5-3

CDR3: ASSIDGGEQF
length: 10
size: .
V: TRBV2

CDR3: ASIGSGTVNSPLH
length: 13
size: few
V: TRBV2

CDR3: ASNWERDSYNEQF
length: 13
size: few
V: TRBV2

CDR3: ASSSTPSGLGGPTAGETQY
length: 19
size: .
V: TRBV7-7

CDR3: TSSVDGTSGRVTGELF
length: 16
size: .
V: TRBV7-2

CDR3: ASSYSAGRTGELF
length: 13
size: .
V: TRBV6-6

CDR3: ATSRDLNYGYT
length: 11
size: .
V: TRBV15

CDR3: ASSSVDRDQETQY
length: 13
size: .
V: TRBV7-9

CDR3: ASSQGRTGIFGYT
length: 13
size: .
V: TRBV7-9

CDR3: ASSPDDTYGYT
length: 11
size: .
V: TRBV18

CDR3: ASSFTGAFGSGANVLT
length: 16
size: .
V: TRBV7-9

CDR3: ASSYSTGGVGDTQY
length: 14
size: .
V: TRBV6-5

CDR3: ASSLSGLNTGELF
length: 13
size: once
V: TRBV5-4

CDR3: SVDSLYNEQF
length: 10
size: few
V: TRBV29-1

CDR3: ASSLAGGGTEAF
length: 12
size: many
V: TRBV5-4

CDR3: ASGLADRRN
length: 9
size: .
V: TRBV6-5

CDR3: ASSDGQGWYTEAF
length: 13
size: .
V: TRBV6-1

CDR3: ASRGPGMNTEAF
length: 12
size: once
V: TRBV6-4

CDR3: ASSLSGGGHGEQF
length: 13
size: .
V: TRBV7-3

CDR3: ASGLFTPREGATQY
length: 14
size: .
V: TRBV12-5

CDR3: ASTRQGANGYT
length: 11
size: few
V: TRBV6-6

CDR3: ASSQANKEQY
length: 10
size: .
V: TRBV14

CDR3: ASSRGSGPNEQF
length: 12
size: .
V: TRBV7-2

CDR3: ASSLATSARELF
length: 12
size: .
V: TRBV7-9

CDR3: ASSLGSYEQF
length: 10
size: once
V: TRBV5-6

CDR3: ASSQGGYNEQF
length: 11
size: once
V: TRBV6-5

CDR3: ASSKQGANTEAF
length: 12
size: few
V: TRBV28

CDR3: ASSGGGGLTNYT
length: 12
size: .
V: TRBV2

CDR3: ASSSRTGLGETQY
length: 13
size: .
V: TRBV5-1

CDR3: ASSFLGQQETQY
length: 12
size: once
V: TRBV5-4

CDR3: ASSLTLGGAEQF
length: 12
size: .
V: TRBV7-3

CDR3: ASSSGSFEQF
length: 10
size: few
V: TRBV6-5